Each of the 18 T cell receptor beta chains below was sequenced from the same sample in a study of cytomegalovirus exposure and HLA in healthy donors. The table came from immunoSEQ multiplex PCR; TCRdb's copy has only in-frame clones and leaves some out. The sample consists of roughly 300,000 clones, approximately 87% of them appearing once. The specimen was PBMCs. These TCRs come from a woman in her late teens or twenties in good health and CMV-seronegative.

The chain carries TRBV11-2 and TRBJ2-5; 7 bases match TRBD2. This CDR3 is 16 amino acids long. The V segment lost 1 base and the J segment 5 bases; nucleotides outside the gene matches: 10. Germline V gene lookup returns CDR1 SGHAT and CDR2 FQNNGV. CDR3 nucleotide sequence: TGTGCCAGCAGCTTAGGCCCCGGGGGGAGCGGGGAGACCCAGTACTTC. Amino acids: CASSLGPGGSGETQYF.

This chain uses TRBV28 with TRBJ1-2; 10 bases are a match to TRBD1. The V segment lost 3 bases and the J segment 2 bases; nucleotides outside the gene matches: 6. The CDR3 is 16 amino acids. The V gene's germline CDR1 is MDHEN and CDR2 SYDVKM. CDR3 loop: CASSFGTGVGNYGYTF. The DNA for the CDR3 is TGTGCCAGCAGTTTTGGGACAGGGGTCGGGAACTATGGCTACACCTTC.

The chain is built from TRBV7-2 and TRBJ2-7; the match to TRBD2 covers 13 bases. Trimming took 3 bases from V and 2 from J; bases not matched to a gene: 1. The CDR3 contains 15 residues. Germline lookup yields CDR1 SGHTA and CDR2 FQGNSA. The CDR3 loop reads CASSFGTSGAYEQYF. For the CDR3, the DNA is TGTGCCAGCAGCTTCGGGACTAGCGGGGCCTACGAGCAGTACTTC.

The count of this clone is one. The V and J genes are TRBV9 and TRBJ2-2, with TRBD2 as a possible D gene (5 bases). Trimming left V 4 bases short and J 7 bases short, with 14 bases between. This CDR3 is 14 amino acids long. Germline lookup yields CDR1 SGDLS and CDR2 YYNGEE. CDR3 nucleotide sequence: TGTGCCAGCAGCCCGGCCGGGGTGAACGGGGAGCTGTTTTTT. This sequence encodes CASSPAGVNGELFF.

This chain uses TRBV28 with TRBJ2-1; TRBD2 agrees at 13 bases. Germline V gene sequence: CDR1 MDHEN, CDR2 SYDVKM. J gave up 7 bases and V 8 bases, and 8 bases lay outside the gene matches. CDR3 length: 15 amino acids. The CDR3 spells CASAWTSGRRNEQFF. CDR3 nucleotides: TGTGCCAGCGCGTGGACTAGCGGGAGAAGGAATGAGCAGTTCTTC.

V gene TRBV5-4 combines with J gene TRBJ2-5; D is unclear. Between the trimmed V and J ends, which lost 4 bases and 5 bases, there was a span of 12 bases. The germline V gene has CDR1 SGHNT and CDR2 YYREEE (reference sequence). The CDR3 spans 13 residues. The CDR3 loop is CASSPYLRETQYF. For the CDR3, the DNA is TGTGCCAGCAGCCCCTATCTCCGGGAGACCCAGTACTTC.

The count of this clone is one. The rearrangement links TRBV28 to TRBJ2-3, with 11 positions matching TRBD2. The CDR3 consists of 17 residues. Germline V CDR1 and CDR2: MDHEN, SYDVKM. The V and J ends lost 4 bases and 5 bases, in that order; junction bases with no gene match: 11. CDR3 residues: CASSSPLAGGGEDTQYF. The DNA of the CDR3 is TGTGCCAGCAGTTCCCCATTAGCGGGAGGGGGGGAAGATACGCAGTATTTT.

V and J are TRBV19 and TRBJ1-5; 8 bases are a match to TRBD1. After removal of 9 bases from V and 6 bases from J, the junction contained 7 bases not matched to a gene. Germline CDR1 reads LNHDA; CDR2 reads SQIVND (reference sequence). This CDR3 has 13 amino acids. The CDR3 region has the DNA TGTGCCAGCACAGGGGGAGTTGTTCAGCCCCAGCATTTT. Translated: CASTGGVVQPQHF.

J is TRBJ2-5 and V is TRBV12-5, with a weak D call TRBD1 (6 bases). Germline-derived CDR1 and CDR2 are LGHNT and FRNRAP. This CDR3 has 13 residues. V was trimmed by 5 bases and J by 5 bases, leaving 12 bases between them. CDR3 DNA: TGTGCTAGTGGTCACAGGGTGACGGAGACCCAGTACTTC. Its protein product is CASGHRVTETQYF.

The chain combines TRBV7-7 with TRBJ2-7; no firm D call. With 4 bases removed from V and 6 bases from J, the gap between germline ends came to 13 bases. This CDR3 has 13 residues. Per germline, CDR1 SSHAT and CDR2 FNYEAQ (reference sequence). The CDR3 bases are TGTGCCAGCAGCTCCAATGACGGCGGCGAGCAGTACTTC. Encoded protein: CASSSNDGGEQYF.

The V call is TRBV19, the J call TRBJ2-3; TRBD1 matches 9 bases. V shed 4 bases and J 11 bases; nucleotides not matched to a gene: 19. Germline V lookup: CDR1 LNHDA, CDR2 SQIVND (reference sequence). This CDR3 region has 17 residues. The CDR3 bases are TGTGCCAGTAGTAGCCCCCGGGGACAGGGCCGCCGGATCGGGCAGTATTTT. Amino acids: CASSSPRGQGRRIGQYF.

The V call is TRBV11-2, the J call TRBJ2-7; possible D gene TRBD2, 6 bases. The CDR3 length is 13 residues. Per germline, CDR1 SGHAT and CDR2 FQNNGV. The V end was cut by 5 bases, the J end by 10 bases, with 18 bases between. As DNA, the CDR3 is TGTGCCAGCAGCCGCGGGACCGTCGTCCCCCAGTACTTC. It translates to CASSRGTVVPQYF.

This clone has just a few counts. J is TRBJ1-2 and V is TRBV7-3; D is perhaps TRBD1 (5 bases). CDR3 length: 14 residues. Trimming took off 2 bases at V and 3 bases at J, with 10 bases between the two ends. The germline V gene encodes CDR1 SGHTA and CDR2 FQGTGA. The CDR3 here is CASSLDGRDYGYTF. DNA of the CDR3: TGTGCCAGCAGCTTAGACGGCAGGGACTATGGCTACACCTTC. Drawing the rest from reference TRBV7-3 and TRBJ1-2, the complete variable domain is GAGVSQTPSNKVTEKGKYVELRCDPISGHTALYWYRQSLGQGPEFLIYFQGTGAADDSGLPNDRFFAVRPEGSVSTLKIQRTERGDSAVYLCASSLDGRDYGYTFGSGTRLTVV.

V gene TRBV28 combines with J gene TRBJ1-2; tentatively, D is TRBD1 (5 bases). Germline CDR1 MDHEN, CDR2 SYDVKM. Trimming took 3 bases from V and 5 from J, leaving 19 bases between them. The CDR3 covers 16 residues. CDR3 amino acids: CASSLGGQSFWYGYTF. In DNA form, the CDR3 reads TGTGCCAGCAGTTTGGGGGGTCAATCCTTTTGGTATGGCTACACCTTC.

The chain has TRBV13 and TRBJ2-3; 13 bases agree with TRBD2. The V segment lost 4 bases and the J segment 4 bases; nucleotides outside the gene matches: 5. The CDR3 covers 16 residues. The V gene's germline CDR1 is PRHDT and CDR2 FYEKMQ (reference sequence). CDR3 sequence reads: CASSYGLAGASDTQYF. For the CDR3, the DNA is TGTGCCAGCAGCTACGGACTAGCGGGAGCGTCAGATACGCAGTATTTT.

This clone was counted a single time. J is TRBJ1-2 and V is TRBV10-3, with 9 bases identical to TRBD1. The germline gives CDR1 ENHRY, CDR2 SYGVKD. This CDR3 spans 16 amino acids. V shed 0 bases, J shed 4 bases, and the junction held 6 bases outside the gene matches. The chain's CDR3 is CAISESVRDRVYGYTF. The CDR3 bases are TGTGCCATCAGTGAGTCTGTCCGGGACAGGGTCTATGGCTACACCTTC.

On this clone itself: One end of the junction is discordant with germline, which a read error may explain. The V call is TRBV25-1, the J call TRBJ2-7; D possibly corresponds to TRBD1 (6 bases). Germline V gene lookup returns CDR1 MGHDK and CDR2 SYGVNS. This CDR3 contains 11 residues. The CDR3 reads CASRESGTSFF. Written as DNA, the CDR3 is TGTGCCAGCAGGGAGTCTGGGACATCATTCTTC.

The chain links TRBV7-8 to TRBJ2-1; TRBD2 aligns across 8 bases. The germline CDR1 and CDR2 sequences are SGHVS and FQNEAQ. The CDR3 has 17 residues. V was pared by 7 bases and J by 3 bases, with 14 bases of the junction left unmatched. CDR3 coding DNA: TGTGCCAGCAACCCAACAGCGGGAGCCCCTCTCTACAATGAGCAGTTCTTC. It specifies CASNPTAGAPLYNEQFF. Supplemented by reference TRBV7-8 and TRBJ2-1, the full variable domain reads GAGVSQSPRYKVAKRGQDVALRCDPISGHVSLFWYQQALGQGPEFLTYFQNEAQLDKSGLPSDRFFAERPEGSVSTLKIQRTQQEDSAVYLCASNPTAGAPLYNEQFFGPGTRLTVL.